This T cell receptor beta chain emerged from a study of neurological immune-mediated disorders. Synthesis of cDNA was performed by 5'RACE using 10-nucleotide random UMIs. TCRdb re-called the 5' RACE reads with MiXCR, one entry per CDR3 protein. The repertoire holds more than 55,000 distinct CDR3 sequences, with around 9.7% as singletons. The CDR3 is 17 residues long. Trimming took 7 bases from V and 3 from J; bases not matched to a gene: 8. Germline lookup yields CDR1 LGHDT and CDR2 YNNKEL (reference sequence). The time point denotes: longitudinal time-point 2. 2 million unsorted PBMCs were stored in RNAlater at -80 °C before RNA extraction. This clonotype showed up many times.

Sequences were obtained from PBMCs. The chain carries TRBV3-1 and TRBJ2-2; TRBD2 aligns across 13 bases. This TCR came from a man aged 25-45 years in good health. The CDR3 region is CASTEGTSGTDTGELFF. CDR3 bases: TGTGCCAGCACCGAAGGGACTAGCGGGACTGACACCGGGGAGCTGTTTTTT.